This T cell receptor (beta chain) was observed in a study of shared clonotypes between healthy human individuals. The data were produced by immunoSEQ multiplex PCR, yet TCRdb's version contains in-frame clones alone and is incomplete. Among about 2.4 million clones, approximately 93% were seen once, and the ten largest hold 0.36%. Per the germline V gene, CDR1 is SGHDN and CDR2 is FVKESK. The V and J ends lost 5 bases and 6 bases, in that order; junction bases with no gene match: 7. The CDR3 sequence is 13 residues long. The chain links TRBV14 to TRBJ2-7, with 7 nucleotides matching TRBD1. This TCR came from a man aged 18 to 29 in good health. Some clones in this sample may be carry-over from other donors' samples. The sample was naive CD4+ T cells from PBMCs. Subset defined: CD45RA+ positively selected. CDR3 in amino acids: CASSSRQGGEQYF. CDR3 in DNA: TGTGCCAGCAGCTCGCGACAGGGCGGCGAGCAGTACTTC.